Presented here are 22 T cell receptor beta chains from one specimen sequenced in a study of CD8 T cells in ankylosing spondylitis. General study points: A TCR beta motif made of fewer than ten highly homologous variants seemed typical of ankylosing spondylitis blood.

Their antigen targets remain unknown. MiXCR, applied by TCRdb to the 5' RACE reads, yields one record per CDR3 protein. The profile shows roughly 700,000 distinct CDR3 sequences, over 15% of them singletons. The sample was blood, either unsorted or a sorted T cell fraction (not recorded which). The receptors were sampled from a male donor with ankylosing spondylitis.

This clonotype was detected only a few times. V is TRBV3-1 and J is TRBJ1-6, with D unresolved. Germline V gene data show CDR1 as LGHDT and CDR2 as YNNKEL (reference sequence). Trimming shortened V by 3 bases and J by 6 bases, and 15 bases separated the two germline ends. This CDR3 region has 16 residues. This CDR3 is CASSQKHSASNSPLHF. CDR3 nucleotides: TGTGCCAGCAGCCAGAAGCACAGTGCCTCTAATTCACCCCTCCACTTT.

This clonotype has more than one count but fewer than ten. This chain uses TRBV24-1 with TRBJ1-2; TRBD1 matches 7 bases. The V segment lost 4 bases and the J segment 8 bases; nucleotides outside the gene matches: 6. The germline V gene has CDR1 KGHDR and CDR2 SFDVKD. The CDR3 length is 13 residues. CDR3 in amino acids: CATSDPGTAGYTF. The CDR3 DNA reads TGTGCCACCAGTGACCCAGGGACAGCGGGCTACACCTTC.

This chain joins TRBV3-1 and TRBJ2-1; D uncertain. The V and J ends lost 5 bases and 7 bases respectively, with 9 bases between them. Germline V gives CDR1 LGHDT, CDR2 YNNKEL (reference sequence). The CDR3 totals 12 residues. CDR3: CASSARLNEQFF. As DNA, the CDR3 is TGTGCCAGCAGCGCCCGACTGAATGAGCAGTTCTTC.

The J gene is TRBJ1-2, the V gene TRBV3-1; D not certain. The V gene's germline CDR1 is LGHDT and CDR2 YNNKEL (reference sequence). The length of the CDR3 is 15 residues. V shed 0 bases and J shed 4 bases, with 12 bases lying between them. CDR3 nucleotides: TGTGCCAGCAGCCAAGACGACCGAGTCGGCTATGGCTACACCTTC. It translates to CASSQDDRVGYGYTF.

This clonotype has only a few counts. CDR3 sequence (DNA): TGTGCTAGTTCCTCGGGAGAGGGCTACGAGCAGTACTTC. This translates into CASSSGEGYEQYF. This rearrangement joins TRBV12-5 to TRBJ2-7, with D possibly matching TRBD2 (6 bases). V was shortened by 8 bases and J by 3 bases, with 14 bases between the two germline ends. CDR3 size: 13 residues. Germline V gene sequence: CDR1 LGHNT, CDR2 FRNRAP.

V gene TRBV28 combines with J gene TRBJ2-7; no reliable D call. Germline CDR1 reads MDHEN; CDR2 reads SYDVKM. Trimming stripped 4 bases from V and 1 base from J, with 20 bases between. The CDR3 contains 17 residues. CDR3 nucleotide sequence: TGTGCCAGCAGTTCCGTCGCCGGCATCTCCTCTTCCTACGAGCAGTACTTC. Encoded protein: CASSSVAGISSSYEQYF.

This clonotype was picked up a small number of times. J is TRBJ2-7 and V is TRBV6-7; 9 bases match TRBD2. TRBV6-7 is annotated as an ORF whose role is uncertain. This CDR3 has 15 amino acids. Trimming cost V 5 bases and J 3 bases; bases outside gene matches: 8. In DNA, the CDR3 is TGTGCCAGCAGTACCCGGGGACTAGCTTACTACGAGCAGTACTTC. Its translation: CASSTRGLAYYEQYF.

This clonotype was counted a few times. The CDR3 region is CASSQEERETQYF. As DNA, the CDR3 is TGCGCCAGCAGCCAAGAAGAAAGAGAGACCCAGTACTTC. The rearrangement links TRBV4-1 to TRBJ2-5; no clear D. Trimming pared 0 bases from V and 4 bases from J, leaving 6 bases between. Germline V gene lookup returns CDR1 MGHRA and CDR2 YSYEKL. This CDR3 is built from 13 residues.

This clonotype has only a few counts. This CDR3 reads CASSPSGGKNNSPLHF. The DNA of the CDR3 is TGTGCCAGCAGTCCCTCGGGCGGAAAAAATAATTCACCCCTCCACTTT. The rearrangement uses TRBV6-5 and TRBJ1-6; D is unclear. The CDR3 extends over 16 amino acids. Trimming stripped 5 bases from V and 5 bases from J, with 16 bases between. Germline V gives CDR1 MNHEY, CDR2 SVGAGI.

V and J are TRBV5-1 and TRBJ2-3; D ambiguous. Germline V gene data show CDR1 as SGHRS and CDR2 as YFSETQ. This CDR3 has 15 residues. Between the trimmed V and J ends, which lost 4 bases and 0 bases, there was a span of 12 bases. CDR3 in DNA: TGCGCCAGCAGCGGTGGATTCGCTAGCACAGATACGCAGTATTTT. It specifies CASSGGFASTDTQYF.

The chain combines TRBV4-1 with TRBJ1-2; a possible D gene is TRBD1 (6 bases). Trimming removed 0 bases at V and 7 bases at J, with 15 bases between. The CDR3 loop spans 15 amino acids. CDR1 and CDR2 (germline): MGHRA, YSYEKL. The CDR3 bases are TGCGCCAGCAGCCAAGAGGGGGCCTTGGTTGGTGGCTACACCTTC. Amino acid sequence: CASSQEGALVGGYTF.

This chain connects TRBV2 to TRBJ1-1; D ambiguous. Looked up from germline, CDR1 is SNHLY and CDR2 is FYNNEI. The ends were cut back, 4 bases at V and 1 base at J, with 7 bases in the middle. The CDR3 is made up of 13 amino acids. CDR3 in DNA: TGTGCCAGCAGTGGGGAATCGAACACTGAAGCTTTCTTT. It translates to CASSGESNTEAFF.

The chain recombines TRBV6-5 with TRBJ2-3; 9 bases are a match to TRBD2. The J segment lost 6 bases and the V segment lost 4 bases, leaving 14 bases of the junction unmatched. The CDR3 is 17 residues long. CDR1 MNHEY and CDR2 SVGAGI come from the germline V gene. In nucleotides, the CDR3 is TGTGCCAGCAGTTCCTGGGGTTGGCGGGAGGGCCACGATACGCAGTATTTT. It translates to CASSSWGWREGHDTQYF.

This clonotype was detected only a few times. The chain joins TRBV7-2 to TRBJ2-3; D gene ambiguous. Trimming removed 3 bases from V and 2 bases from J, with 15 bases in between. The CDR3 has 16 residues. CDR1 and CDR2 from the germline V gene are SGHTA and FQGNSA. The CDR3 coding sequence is TGTGCCAGCAGCTTCGGTTTAGGTATAAACACAGATACGCAGTATTTT. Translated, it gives CASSFGLGINTDTQYF.

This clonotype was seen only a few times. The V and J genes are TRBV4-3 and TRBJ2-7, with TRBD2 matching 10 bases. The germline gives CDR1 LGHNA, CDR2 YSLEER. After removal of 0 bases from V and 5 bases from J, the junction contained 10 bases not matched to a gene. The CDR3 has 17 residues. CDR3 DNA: TGCGCCAGCAGCCAAGAGCTCGGGCTAGCGGGAGATAACGAGCAGTACTTC. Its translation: CASSQELGLAGDNEQYF.

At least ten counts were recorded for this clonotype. Written as DNA, the CDR3 is TGTGCCAGCAGGTTGACAGGTGTCGGCGATTCACCCCTCCACTTT. Translation: CASRLTGVGDSPLHF. V is TRBV7-2 and J is TRBJ1-6, with D possibly TRBD1 on 6 matching bases. Between the trimmed V and J ends, which lost 6 bases and 8 bases, there was a span of 17 bases. The germline V gene encodes CDR1 SGHTA and CDR2 FQGNSA. The CDR3 contains 15 residues.

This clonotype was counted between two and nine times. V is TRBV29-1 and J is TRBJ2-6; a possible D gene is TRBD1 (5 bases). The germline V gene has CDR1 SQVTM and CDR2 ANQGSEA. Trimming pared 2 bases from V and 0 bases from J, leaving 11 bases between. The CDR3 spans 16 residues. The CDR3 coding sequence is TGCAGCGTTGAATGGGCAGACAGCTCTGGGGCCAACGTCCTGACTTTC. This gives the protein CSVEWADSSGANVLTF.

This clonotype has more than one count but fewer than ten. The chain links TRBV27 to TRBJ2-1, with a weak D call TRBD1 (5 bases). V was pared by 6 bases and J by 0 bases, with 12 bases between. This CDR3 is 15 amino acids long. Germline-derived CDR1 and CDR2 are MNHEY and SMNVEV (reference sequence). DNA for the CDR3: TGTGCCAGCAGGAAGGGGTGGCTCTCCTACAATGAGCAGTTCTTC. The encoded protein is CASRKGWLSYNEQFF.

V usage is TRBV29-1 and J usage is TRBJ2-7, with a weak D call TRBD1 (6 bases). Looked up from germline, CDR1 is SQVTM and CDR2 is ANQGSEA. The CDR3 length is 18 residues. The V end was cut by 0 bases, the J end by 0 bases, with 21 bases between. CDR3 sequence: CSVEDLVVGAGDSYEQYF. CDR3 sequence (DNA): TGCAGCGTTGAAGATCTTGTCGTCGGGGCAGGGGACTCCTACGAGCAGTACTTC.

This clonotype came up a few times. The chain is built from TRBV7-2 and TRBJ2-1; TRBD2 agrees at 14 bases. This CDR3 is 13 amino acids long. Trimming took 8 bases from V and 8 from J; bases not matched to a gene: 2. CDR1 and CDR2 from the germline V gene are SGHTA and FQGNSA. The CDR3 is CASGTSGSDEQFF. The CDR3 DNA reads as TGTGCCAGCGGGACTAGCGGGAGCGATGAGCAGTTCTTC.

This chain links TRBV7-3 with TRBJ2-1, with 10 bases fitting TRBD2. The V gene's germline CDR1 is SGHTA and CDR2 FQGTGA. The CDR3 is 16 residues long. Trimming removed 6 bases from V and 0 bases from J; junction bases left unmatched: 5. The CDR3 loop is CASSPTSGPSYNEQFF. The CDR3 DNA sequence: TGTGCCAGCAGTCCGACTAGCGGGCCCTCCTACAATGAGCAGTTCTTC.

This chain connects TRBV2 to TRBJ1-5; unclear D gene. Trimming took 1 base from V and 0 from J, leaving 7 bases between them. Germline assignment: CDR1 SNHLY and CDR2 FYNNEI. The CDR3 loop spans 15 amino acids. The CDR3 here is CASSEVRNSNQPQHF. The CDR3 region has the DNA TGTGCCAGCAGTGAAGTCAGAAATAGCAATCAGCCCCAGCATTTT.